The 22 T cell receptor beta chains below were found in one sample sequenced in a study of cytomegalovirus exposure and HLA in healthy donors. Sequenced by immunoSEQ multiplex PCR; TCRdb stores in-frame clones only, minus some. The sample has 120,000 to 150,000 clones, more than 75% seen once. The specimen was PBMCs. The source is a man between 18 and 29 years old in good health and CMV-seropositive.

CDR3 nucleotides: TGTGCCAGCAGTGAAGGGGCTGAGAATTCACCCCTCCACTTT. This gives the protein CASSEGAENSPLHF. The V call is TRBV6-1, the J call TRBJ1-6; D gene ambiguous. In germline, CDR1 is MNHNS, CDR2 SASEGT. The CDR3 contains 14 residues. Trimming took off 1 base at V and 7 bases at J, with 8 bases between the two ends.

V usage is TRBV5-5 and J usage is TRBJ2-2; 8 nucleotides line up with TRBD2. V gave up 0 bases and J gave up 6 bases; unmatched junction bases: 4. CDR3 length equals 15 residues. In germline, CDR1 is SGHKS, CDR2 YYEKEE (reference sequence). The CDR3 sequence is CASSLASTSAGELFF. In DNA form, the CDR3 reads TGTGCCAGCAGCTTGGCCTCGACTAGCGCCGGGGAGCTGTTTTTT.

The chain couples TRBV5-1 to TRBJ1-4; no definite D call. Between the trimmed V and J ends, which lost 3 bases and 7 bases, there was a span of 19 bases. CDR1 SGHRS and CDR2 YFSETQ come from the germline V gene. The CDR3 consists of 16 residues. The CDR3 bases are TGCGCCAGCAGCTCCCTAGGTACGGGGAGAAGTGAAAAACTGTTTTTT. Its translation: CASSSLGTGRSEKLFF.

J is TRBJ2-1 and V is TRBV19, with 10 bases fitting TRBD2. The CDR3 covers 15 residues. J was trimmed by 5 bases and V by 8 bases; bases with no gene match: 9. Germline V gene sequence: CDR1 LNHDA, CDR2 SQIVND (reference sequence). The CDR3 reads CASLSGRNANNEQFF. The CDR3 coding sequence is TGTGCCAGTCTTAGCGGGAGGAATGCTAACAATGAGCAGTTCTTC. The full variable domain, in which reference TRBV19 and TRBJ2-1 provide the parts outside the CDR3, is DGGITQSPKYLFRKEGQNVTLSCEQNLNHDAMYWYRQDPGQGLRLIYYSQIVNDFQKGDIAEGYSVSREKKESFPLTVTSAQKNPTAFYLCASLSGRNANNEQFFGPGTRLTVL.

CDR3 sequence (DNA): TGTGCCAGCAGCTCCCCAGGGGACTACACAGATACGCAGTATTTT. Translating it yields CASSSPGDYTDTQYF. The rearrangement uses TRBV7-8 and TRBJ2-3; tentative D call: TRBD2 (7 bases). CDR1 and CDR2 (germline): SGHVS, FQNEAQ. The germline V and J ends were trimmed by 4 bases and 2 bases, with 13 bases remaining between them. The CDR3 runs 15 residues.

The rearrangement uses TRBV5-6 and TRBJ1-2; D gene uncertain. The V and J ends lost 4 bases and 0 bases respectively, with 19 bases between them. There are 17 residues in the CDR3. CDR1 SGHDT and CDR2 YYEEEE come from the germline V gene. This chain's CDR3 is CASSTMGQAYSNYGYTF. The DNA for the CDR3 is TGTGCCAGCAGCACAATGGGCCAGGCGTACTCTAACTATGGCTACACCTTC.

The chain is built from TRBV28 and TRBJ2-3; D perhaps matches TRBD1 (5 bases). CDR1 and CDR2 (germline): MDHEN, SYDVKM. The ends were cut back, 2 bases at V and 1 base at J, with 10 bases in the middle. The CDR3 sequence is 15 residues long. The chain's CDR3 is CASSLSGHRTDTQYF. CDR3 nucleotides: TGTGCCAGCAGTTTAAGTGGACACCGCACAGATACGCAGTATTTT.

V is TRBV11-2 and J is TRBJ2-1; 8 nucleotides align to TRBD2. CDR1 and CDR2 (germline): SGHAT, FQNNGV. The CDR3 totals 11 residues. The junction had 4 bases not matched to a gene; V was cut back by 2 bases and J by 16 bases. CDR3 in DNA: TGTGCCAGCAGCTTAATTAGCGGGAAATTCTTC. As protein: CASSLISGKFF. The full variable domain, with the rest looked up from reference TRBV11-2 and TRBJ2-1, is EAGVAQSPRYKIIEKRQSVAFWCNPISGHATLYWYQQILGQGPKLLIQFQNNGVVDDSQLPKDRFSAERLKGVDSTLKIQPAKLEDSAVYLCASSLISGKFFGPGTRLTVL.

V gene TRBV4-2 combines with J gene TRBJ2-3, with 9 bases that match TRBD2. CDR1 and CDR2 (germline): LGHNA, YNFKEQ. J lost 1 base, V lost 0 bases, and 5 bases had no gene match. CDR3 length: 17 amino acids. The CDR3: CASSQDPTSGRTDTQYF. The CDR3 DNA follows: TGTGCCAGCAGCCAAGATCCCACTAGCGGGCGCACAGATACGCAGTATTTT.

The V call is TRBV7-9, the J call TRBJ2-1, with 10 bases that match TRBD2. The CDR3 is 16 residues long. Germline CDR1 is SEHNR and CDR2 is FQNEAQ (reference sequence). V shed 5 bases and J 5 bases; nucleotides not matched to a gene: 9. CDR3 coding DNA: TGTGCCAGCAGCCCACTACTAGCGGGGATTCACAATGAGCAGTTCTTC. Translating gives CASSPLLAGIHNEQFF.

The CDR3 loop is CASSVDGSGYYGYTF. CDR3 bases: TGTGCCAGCAGCGTAGATGGGTCGGGGTACTATGGCTACACCTTC. The chain uses TRBV9 and TRBJ1-2; no definite D call. Trimming cost V 0 bases and J 3 bases, with 12 bases left between them. Germline values: CDR1 SGDLS, CDR2 YYNGEE. This CDR3 has 15 amino acids.

The chain employs TRBV27 and TRBJ2-2, with 7 bases identical to TRBD2. CDR1 MNHEY and CDR2 SMNVEV come from the germline V gene (reference sequence). The CDR3 has 17 residues. With 6 bases clipped from V and 2 bases from J, the junction kept 12 bases outside the gene matches. The CDR3 nucleotides are TGTGCCAGCAGCTCGCCAGGGCTAGCGGCCAACACCGGGGAGCTGTTTTTT. Translating it yields CASSSPGLAANTGELFF.

This clone appeared once. This rearrangement joins TRBV7-4 to TRBJ2-7; 8 bases are shared with TRBD2. CDR1 and CDR2 (germline): SGHVT, SQSDAQ. J was trimmed by 9 bases and V by 1 base; bases with no gene match: 14. The CDR3 length is 16 residues. CDR3 DNA: TGTGCCAGCAGCTTAGTAGCGGGACTAGTTTCCCAGGGGCAGTACTTC. This sequence encodes CASSLVAGLVSQGQYF.

V is TRBV7-9 and J is TRBJ2-1, with TRBD2 identical over 8 bases. Germline values: CDR1 SEHNR, CDR2 FQNEAQ (reference sequence). The CDR3 runs 15 residues. J was trimmed by 8 bases and V by 2 bases; bases with no gene match: 8. The CDR3 coding sequence is TGTGCCAGCAGCTTAACCGCTCGGGGGGGTCATGAGCAGTTCTTC. Its protein product is CASSLTARGGHEQFF.

The chain combines TRBV18 with TRBJ1-3, with D possibly matching TRBD1 (5 bases). The CDR3 has 15 amino acids. Trimming removed 2 bases from V and 6 bases from J, with 14 bases in between. Germline CDR1 and CDR2: KGHSH and LQKENI. CDR3 DNA sequence: TGTGCCAGCTCACCATTGTCGAAAGGGGAAAACACCATATATTTT. It encodes CASSPLSKGENTIYF.

This clone was counted a few times. This rearrangement joins TRBV7-8 to TRBJ2-1; 11 bases line up with TRBD2. Germline CDR1 SGHVS, CDR2 FQNEAQ. V dropped 4 bases and J dropped 6; count of bases not matched to a gene: 5. This CDR3 has 15 residues. The CDR3 spells CASSSLAGGANEQFF. CDR3 nucleotides: TGTGCCAGCAGCTCGCTAGCGGGAGGCGCCAATGAGCAGTTCTTC. The full variable domain, in which reference TRBV7-8 and TRBJ2-1 provide the parts outside the CDR3, is GAGVSQSPRYKVAKRGQDVALRCDPISGHVSLFWYQQALGQGPEFLTYFQNEAQLDKSGLPSDRFFAERPEGSVSTLKIQRTQQEDSAVYLCASSSLAGGANEQFFGPGTRLTVL.

This clone was detected only a few times. The rearrangement uses TRBV10-2 and TRBJ2-7; 7 bases map to TRBD2. CDR3 size: 14 residues. V shed 4 bases and J 2 bases; nucleotides not matched to a gene: 5. The germline gives CDR1 WSHSY, CDR2 SAAADI. The CDR3 coding sequence is TGCGCCAGCAGTGTGACTAGCAGGGCCTACGAGCAGTACTTC. This codes for CASSVTSRAYEQYF.

This chain links TRBV28 with TRBJ2-1; the D is unclear. CDR1 is MDHEN, CDR2 SYDVKM, per germline. Trimming took 0 bases from V and 6 from J, leaving 3 bases between them. The CDR3 runs 12 residues. This CDR3 is CASSLWANEQFF. Here the CDR3 DNA reads TGTGCCAGCAGTTTATGGGCCAATGAGCAGTTCTTC.

The chain employs TRBV5-4 and TRBJ2-3; unclear D gene. CDR1 and CDR2 (germline): SGHNT, YYREEE (reference sequence). The CDR3 length is 13 residues. V lost 1 base and J 4 bases, leaving 7 bases between the germline ends. The CDR3 here is CASSLSRADTQYF. The CDR3 nucleotides read TGTGCCAGCAGCTTGAGCCGGGCAGATACGCAGTATTTT.

There are a few counts of this clone. For the CDR3, the DNA is TGTGCCAGCATAGGACAGGTGTCCTACGAGCAGTACTTC. Residues: CASIGQVSYEQYF. The rearrangement joins TRBV6-1 to TRBJ2-7; 7 bases line up with TRBD1. The length of the CDR3 is 13 residues. J was trimmed by 1 base and V by 7 bases; bases with no gene match: 4. Germline CDR1 MNHNS, CDR2 SASEGT.

This clone was found once. The rearrangement joins TRBV29-1 to TRBJ2-1, with TRBD1 matching over 8 bases. With 6 bases clipped from V and 4 bases from J, the junction kept 5 bases outside the gene matches. CDR3 size: 13 residues. Germline V gives CDR1 SQVTM, CDR2 ANQGSEA. For the CDR3, the DNA is TGCAGCGTCCTAACAGGGGGGTACAATGAGCAGTTCTTC. Its translation: CSVLTGGYNEQFF.

The chain joins TRBV11-2 to TRBJ2-5; TRBD2 agrees at 10 bases. With V trimmed by 5 bases and J by 1 base, 4 bases remained unmatched. The germline gives CDR1 SGHAT, CDR2 FQNNGV. This CDR3 has 15 residues. CDR3 region: CASSTRTSGQETQYF. CDR3 DNA: TGTGCCAGCAGCACGCGGACTAGCGGCCAAGAGACCCAGTACTTC.